This TCR beta chain emerged from a study of CD8+ T cells in alopecia areata. The study, taken as a whole, reports: Clarity of TCR sharing across patients fell short of that in mice, possibly HLA-related. Lesional tissue from the scalp (especially in alopecia totalis/universalis) showed higher clonality than normal scalp.

Remarks on this clone: The antigen remains undetermined.

There are 14 residues in the CDR3. RNA was isolated and reverse transcribed to cDNA, the sequencing template. Only in-frame clones appear in the TCRdb table, and some are missing; sequencing was by immunoSEQ multiplex PCR. The sample includes roughly 150,000 clones, about 60% of them seen just once. Sequenced material: CD4+ T cells sorted from blood. The TCR originated in a human donor in good health. The chain joins TRBV1 to TRBJ1-2. TRBV1 is a listed pseudogene. The CDR3 loop reads CTSSQVIQPYGYTF. The CDR3 nucleotides read TGCACCAGCAGCCAAGTGATTCAACCCTATGGCTACACCTTC.